The 25 T cell receptor beta chains below come from one sample, sequenced in a study of beta chain features in type 1 diabetes. Reverse transcription of all isolated RNA meant that expressed TCRB transcripts were sequenced. Measured with immunoSEQ multiplex PCR; TCRdb has only the in-frame clones, and not every one. In the table there are 500,000 to 700,000 clones, around a sixth of which are singletons. Sequencing was performed on naive CD4+ T cells from blood. The origin of the receptors is a man aged 18-30 years in good health.

This rearrangement joins TRBV29-1 to TRBJ1-2, with 10 bases lining up with TRBD1. This CDR3 comprises 13 residues. V trimming: 3 bases; J trimming: 6 bases; junction bases outside the gene matches: 4. Germline V gene data show CDR1 as SQVTM and CDR2 as ANQGSEA. CDR3 sequence reads: CSVERDRGNGYTF. The CDR3 region has the DNA TGCAGCGTTGAGAGGGACAGGGGAAATGGCTACACCTTC.

This chain connects TRBV5-1 to TRBJ1-6; D not certain. Per germline, CDR1 SGHRS and CDR2 YFSETQ. Trimming removed 5 bases at V and 7 bases at J, with 10 bases between. CDR3 size: 13 residues. CDR3 in amino acids: CASRRVENSPLHF. The CDR3 DNA follows: TGCGCCAGCAGAAGAGTAGAAAATTCACCCCTCCACTTT.

The chain is built from TRBV5-1 and TRBJ2-7; D gene uncertain. Per the germline V gene, CDR1 is SGHRS and CDR2 is YFSETQ. This CDR3 spans 14 amino acids. V was clipped by 2 bases and J by 5 bases, with 14 bases between them. The CDR3 DNA follows: TGCGCCAGCAGCTTCAATGTGCTGGGGAACGAGCAGTACTTC. The encoded protein is CASSFNVLGNEQYF.

Details on this clone: This sample also contains other DNA sequences that code for the same CDR3. This chain connects TRBV9 to TRBJ2-1; 8 bases are shared with TRBD2. Germline values: CDR1 SGDLS, CDR2 YYNGEE. CDR3 length: 15 residues. The J segment lost 0 bases and the V segment lost 3 bases, leaving 2 bases of the junction unmatched. CDR3 sequence reads: CASSASGSSYNEQFF. In DNA, the CDR3 is TGTGCCAGCAGCGCGAGCGGGAGCTCCTACAATGAGCAGTTCTTC.

The rearrangement joins TRBV7-9 to TRBJ2-7; TRBD1 agrees at 8 bases. The CDR3 length is 14 residues. Germline V lookup: CDR1 SEHNR, CDR2 FQNEAQ (reference sequence). The J segment lost 2 bases and the V segment lost 3 bases, leaving 3 bases of the junction unmatched. CDR3 DNA sequence: TGTGCCAGCAGCTTTACAGGGGGAACCTACGAGCAGTACTTC. This gives the protein CASSFTGGTYEQYF.

There are a few counts of this clone. This chain links TRBV4-2 with TRBJ2-1; the match to TRBD2 covers 11 bases. Germline V lookup: CDR1 LGHNA, CDR2 YNFKEQ. Trimming cost V 3 bases and J 6 bases; bases outside gene matches: 7. The CDR3 totals 16 residues. CDR3 coding DNA: TGTGCCAGCAGCCACTTAGCGGGAGGGCCCAGCAATGAGCAGTTCTTC. This gives the protein CASSHLAGGPSNEQFF.

This clone was counted a few times. The chain uses TRBV18 and TRBJ2-3; unclear D gene. This CDR3 region has 15 residues. The ends were cut back, 4 bases at V and 0 bases at J, with 11 bases in the middle. Germline V gives CDR1 KGHSH, CDR2 LQKENI. CDR3 in amino acids: CASSLRLQSTDTQYF. The CDR3 nucleotides are TGTGCCAGCTCACTCAGGCTTCAAAGCACAGATACGCAGTATTTT.

This chain connects TRBV7-3 to TRBJ2-7; 7 positions match TRBD1. The CDR3 has 13 amino acids. CDR1 is SGHTA and CDR2 is FQGTGA in the germline V gene. J lost 5 bases, V lost 5 bases, and 6 bases had no gene match. The CDR3 coding sequence is TGTGCCAGCAGCCAAGACAGGGACAACGAGCAGTACTTC. It yields the protein CASSQDRDNEQYF.

The rearrangement uses TRBV10-3 and TRBJ2-2, with a possible D match to TRBD1 (6 bases). The CDR3 totals 13 residues. V lost 6 bases to trimming and J lost 6 bases, with 11 bases between them. CDR1 and CDR2 (germline): ENHRY, SYGVKD. The CDR3 DNA is TGTGCCATCAGAAGGACAGTCCCCGGGGAGCTGTTTTTT. Residues: CAIRRTVPGELFF.

This clone has a handful of counts. The gene calls are TRBV19 and TRBJ1-2; D is unclear. This CDR3 spans 11 amino acids. Per germline, CDR1 LNHDA and CDR2 SQIVND (reference sequence). Trimming removed 6 bases from V and 4 bases from J, with 6 bases in between. The CDR3 protein is CASRSFYGYTF. The DNA for the CDR3 is TGTGCCAGTAGGTCGTTCTATGGCTACACCTTC.

This clone was found a few times. This chain connects TRBV5-1 to TRBJ1-2; D call uncertain. V was shortened by 4 bases and J by 5 bases, with 15 bases between the two germline ends. CDR3 length: 14 residues. Germline CDR1 reads SGHRS; CDR2 reads YFSETQ. The CDR3 loop is CASSAGGWPYGYTF. In DNA, the CDR3 is TGCGCCAGCAGCGCCGGAGGGTGGCCTTATGGCTACACCTTC. The full variable domain, with the rest looked up from reference TRBV5-1 and TRBJ1-2, is KAGVTQTPRYLIKTRGQQVTLSCSPISGHRSVSWYQQTPGQGLQFLFEYFSETQRNKGNFPGRFSGRQFSNSRSEMNVSTLELGDSALYLCASSAGGWPYGYTFGSGTRLTVV.

The V and J genes are TRBV20-1 and TRBJ2-7; the D gene is possibly TRBD1 (6 bases). Trimming removed 6 bases at V and 6 bases at J, with 12 bases between. The CDR3 covers 11 residues. Germline loops: CDR1 DFQATT, CDR2 SNEGSKA (reference sequence). The CDR3 nucleotides are TGCAGTGCGGAATCAGGGGTCGAGCAGTACTTC. Translation: CSAESGVEQYF.

This clone was detected only a few times. The rearrangement uses TRBV10-3 and TRBJ2-5, with D perhaps TRBD1 (5 bases). Germline V gene sequence: CDR1 ENHRY, CDR2 SYGVKD. V gave up 7 bases and J gave up 2 bases, with 8 bases separating them. CDR3 length equals 12 residues. The CDR3 sequence is CAIKGAQETQYF. The CDR3 DNA reads as TGTGCCATCAAAGGGGCTCAAGAGACCCAGTACTTC.

The genes are TRBV28 and TRBJ2-1; the D call may be TRBD1 or TRBD2 (6 bases each). Germline CDR1 is MDHEN and CDR2 is SYDVKM. Trimming removed 4 bases from V and 7 bases from J, with 23 bases in between. CDR3 length: 17 amino acids. The CDR3 loop is CASSSPGQRGGYNEQFF. As DNA, the CDR3 is TGTGCCAGCAGTTCCCCCGGACAGCGTGGGGGGTATAATGAGCAGTTCTTC.

This clone was recorded a few times. The chain carries TRBV18 and TRBJ1-2, with no clear D. The CDR3 sequence is 13 residues long. Germline CDR1 KGHSH, CDR2 LQKENI. Trimming shortened V by 7 bases and J by 1 base, and 10 bases separated the two germline ends. CDR3 nucleotide sequence: TGTGCCAGCTTGAGGATTTTTAACTATGGCTACACCTTC. It encodes CASLRIFNYGYTF.

This clone was observed many times. Mismatch with germline at one junction end may stem from a read error. The rearrangement joins TRBV10-3 to TRBJ2-7, with 8 positions matching TRBD1. The CDR3 consists of 12 residues. Germline V gene data show CDR1 as ENHRY and CDR2 as SYGVKD. As DNA, the CDR3 is TGTGCCATCAGTGAGAGGGAGACAGGGGTTAACTTC. Its translation: CAISERETGVNF.

This clone was observed a handful of times. The chain employs TRBV9 and TRBJ2-1; no clear D. Germline V gives CDR1 SGDLS, CDR2 YYNGEE. Deletions cut 0 bases from V and 4 bases from J, with 11 bases between. CDR3 length: 15 residues. CDR3 nucleotides: TGTGCCAGCAGCGTAGAGCTAGGGATTTACAATGAGCAGTTCTTC. Its protein is CASSVELGIYNEQFF.

The sample holds a few counts of this clone. The gene calls are TRBV6-1 and TRBJ2-3; D not certain. CDR3 length: 13 amino acids. V was pared by 6 bases and J by 4 bases, with 11 bases between. From germline, CDR1 is MNHNS and CDR2 SASEGT. Written as DNA, the CDR3 is TGTGCCAGCAGGCCCCTCCATCCAGATACGCAGTATTTT. Amino acid sequence: CASRPLHPDTQYF.

The gene calls are TRBV5-4 and TRBJ2-5, with 11 bases matching TRBD1. The CDR3 runs to 17 residues. V lost 7 bases to trimming and J lost 5 bases; unmatched junction nucleotides: 16. Per germline, CDR1 SGHNT and CDR2 YYREEE (reference sequence). In nucleotides, the CDR3 is TGTGCCAGCGCCCCCGGCGGGACAGGGGGACCCTGGGAGACCCAGTACTTC. Its translation is CASAPGGTGGPWETQYF.

The chain recombines TRBV2 with TRBJ1-2; D not resolved. Germline V lookup: CDR1 SNHLY, CDR2 FYNNEI. The CDR3 has 14 residues. The V end lost 7 bases, the J end lost 6 bases, and 18 bases lay between the germline ends. CDR3 in amino acids: CASTLREGAHGYTF. In DNA, the CDR3 is TGTGCCAGCACCCTACGTGAGGGCGCCCATGGCTACACCTTC.

V gene TRBV7-2 combines with J gene TRBJ2-1; 8 nucleotides agree with TRBD1. From germline, CDR1 is SGHTA and CDR2 FQGNSA. This CDR3 region has 15 residues. The J segment lost 6 bases and the V segment lost 4 bases, leaving 8 bases of the junction unmatched. This CDR3 is CASSYRGQGRNEQFF. The CDR3 DNA follows: TGTGCCAGCAGCTACCGCGGACAGGGTCGCAATGAGCAGTTCTTC.

The chain recombines TRBV7-3 with TRBJ1-4, with D possibly matching TRBD1 (6 bases). CDR3 length: 13 residues. Trimming shortened V by 5 bases and J by 4 bases, and 8 bases separated the two germline ends. CDR1 and CDR2 (germline): SGHTA, FQGTGA. The CDR3 coding sequence is TGTGCCAGCAGCCGGACAGATAATGAAAAACTGTTTTTT. Residues: CASSRTDNEKLFF.

V usage is TRBV19 and J usage is TRBJ1-5; D perhaps matches TRBD1 (6 bases). The CDR3 extends over 14 amino acids. Trimming shortened V by 5 bases and J by 4 bases, and 12 bases separated the two germline ends. Germline loops: CDR1 LNHDA, CDR2 SQIVND (reference sequence). The CDR3: CASSRRTANQPQHF. The CDR3 nucleotides read TGTGCCAGTAGTCGCCGGACAGCAAATCAGCCCCAGCATTTT. The variable domain in full, completed from reference TRBV19 and TRBJ1-5, reads DGGITQSPKYLFRKEGQNVTLSCEQNLNHDAMYWYRQDPGQGLRLIYYSQIVNDFQKGDIAEGYSVSREKKESFPLTVTSAQKNPTAFYLCASSRRTANQPQHFGDGTRLSIL.

This clone was recorded a few times. The chain uses TRBV5-1 and TRBJ2-5; TRBD1 aligns across 7 bases. The CDR3 totals 12 residues. The germline CDR1 and CDR2 sequences are SGHRS and YFSETQ. Losses at the gene ends were 7 bases for V and 3 bases for J; bases not matched to a gene: 3. The DNA for the CDR3 is TGCGCCAGCGCTACAGGGGAAGAGACCCAGTACTTC. Protein product: CASATGEETQYF. Complete variable domain (other parts from reference TRBV5-1 and TRBJ2-5): KAGVTQTPRYLIKTRGQQVTLSCSPISGHRSVSWYQQTPGQGLQFLFEYFSETQRNKGNFPGRFSGRQFSNSRSEMNVSTLELGDSALYLCASATGEETQYFGPGTRLLVL.

V and J are TRBV5-1 and TRBJ2-7, with TRBD1 identical over 9 bases. The CDR3 is made up of 15 amino acids. Germline CDR1 is SGHRS and CDR2 is YFSETQ. Unmatched junction bases numbered 6, after V lost 0 bases and J lost 5 bases. The CDR3 coding sequence is TGCGCCAGCAGCTTGGCTACAGGGGGCATAAACGAGCAGTACTTC. Its translation is CASSLATGGINEQYF.